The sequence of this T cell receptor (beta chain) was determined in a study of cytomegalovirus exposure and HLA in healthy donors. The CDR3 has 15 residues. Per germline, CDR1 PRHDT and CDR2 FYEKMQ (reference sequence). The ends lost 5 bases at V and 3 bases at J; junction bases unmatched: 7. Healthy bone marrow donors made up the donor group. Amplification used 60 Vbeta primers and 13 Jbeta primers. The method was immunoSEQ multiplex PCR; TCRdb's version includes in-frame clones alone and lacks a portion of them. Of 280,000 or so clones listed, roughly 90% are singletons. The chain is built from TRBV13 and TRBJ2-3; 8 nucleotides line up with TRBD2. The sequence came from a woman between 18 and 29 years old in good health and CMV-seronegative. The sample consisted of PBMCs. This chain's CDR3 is CASSPGGAGTDTQYF. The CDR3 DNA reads TGTGCCAGCAGCCCGGGGGGGGCGGGTACAGATACGCAGTATTTT.